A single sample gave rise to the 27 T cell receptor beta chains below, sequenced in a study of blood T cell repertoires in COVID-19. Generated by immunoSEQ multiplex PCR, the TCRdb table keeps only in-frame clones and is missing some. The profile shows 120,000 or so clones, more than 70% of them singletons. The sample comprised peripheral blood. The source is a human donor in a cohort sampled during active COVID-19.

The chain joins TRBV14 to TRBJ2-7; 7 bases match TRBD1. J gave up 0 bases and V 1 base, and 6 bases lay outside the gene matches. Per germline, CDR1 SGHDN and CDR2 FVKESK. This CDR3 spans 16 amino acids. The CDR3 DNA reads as TGTGCCAGCAGCCAAGTCAGGACAGGTGCCTCCTACGAGCAGTACTTC. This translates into CASSQVRTGASYEQYF.

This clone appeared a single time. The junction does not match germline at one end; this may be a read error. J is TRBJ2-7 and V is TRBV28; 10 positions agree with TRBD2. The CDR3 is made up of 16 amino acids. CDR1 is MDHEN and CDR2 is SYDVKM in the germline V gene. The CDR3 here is CASSQPVSGGLQARNF. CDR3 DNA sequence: TGTGCCAGCAGTCAACCGGTTAGCGGGGGGCTTCAAGCCAGGAACTTC.

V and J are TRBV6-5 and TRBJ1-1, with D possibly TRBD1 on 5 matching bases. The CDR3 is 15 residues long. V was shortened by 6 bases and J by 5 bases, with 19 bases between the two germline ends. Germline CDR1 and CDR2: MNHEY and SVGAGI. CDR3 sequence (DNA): TGTGCCAGCAGGGACGGGCAGGGTCGGGGGACTGAAGCTTTCTTT. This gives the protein CASRDGQGRGTEAFF.

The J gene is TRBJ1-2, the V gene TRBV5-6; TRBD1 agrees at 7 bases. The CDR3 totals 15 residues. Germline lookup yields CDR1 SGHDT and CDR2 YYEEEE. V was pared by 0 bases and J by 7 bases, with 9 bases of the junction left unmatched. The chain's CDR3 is CASSLGQGYVRGYTF. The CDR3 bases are TGTGCCAGCAGCTTGGGACAGGGATATGTGCGTGGCTACACCTTC.

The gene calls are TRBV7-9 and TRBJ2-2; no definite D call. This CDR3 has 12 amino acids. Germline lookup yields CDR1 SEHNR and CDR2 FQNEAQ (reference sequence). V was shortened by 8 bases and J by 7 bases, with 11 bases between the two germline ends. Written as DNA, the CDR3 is TGTGCCAGCCGGGTCGGTAGCGGGGAGCTGTTTTTT. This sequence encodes CASRVGSGELFF.

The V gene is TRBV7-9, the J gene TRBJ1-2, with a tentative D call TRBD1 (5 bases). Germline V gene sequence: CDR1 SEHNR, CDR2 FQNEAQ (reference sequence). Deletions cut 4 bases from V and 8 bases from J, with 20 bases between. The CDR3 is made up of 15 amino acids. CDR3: CASSSNWGGTFGYTF. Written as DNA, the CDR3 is TGTGCCAGCAGCTCAAATTGGGGGGGTACATTCGGCTACACCTTC.

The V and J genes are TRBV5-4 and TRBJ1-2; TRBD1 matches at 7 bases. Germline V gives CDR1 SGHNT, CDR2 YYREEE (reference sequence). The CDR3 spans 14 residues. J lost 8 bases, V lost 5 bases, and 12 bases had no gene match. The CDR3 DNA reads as TGTGCCAGCAGACTCAACCAGGGGGTAGGAGGCTACACCTTC. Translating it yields CASRLNQGVGGYTF.

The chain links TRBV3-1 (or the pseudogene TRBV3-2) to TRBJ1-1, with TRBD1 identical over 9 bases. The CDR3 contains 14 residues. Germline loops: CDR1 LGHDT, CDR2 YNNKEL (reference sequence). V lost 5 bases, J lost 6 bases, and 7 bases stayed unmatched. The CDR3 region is CASSYGTGRSEAFF. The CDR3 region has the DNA TGTGCCAGCAGCTACGGGACAGGGAGGTCTGAAGCTTTCTTT.

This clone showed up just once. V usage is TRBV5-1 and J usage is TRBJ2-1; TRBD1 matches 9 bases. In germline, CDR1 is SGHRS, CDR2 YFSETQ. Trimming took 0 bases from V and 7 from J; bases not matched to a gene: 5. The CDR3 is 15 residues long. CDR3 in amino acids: CASSLGQGEGNEQFF. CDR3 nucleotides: TGCGCCAGCAGCTTGGGACAGGGGGAAGGTAATGAGCAGTTCTTC.

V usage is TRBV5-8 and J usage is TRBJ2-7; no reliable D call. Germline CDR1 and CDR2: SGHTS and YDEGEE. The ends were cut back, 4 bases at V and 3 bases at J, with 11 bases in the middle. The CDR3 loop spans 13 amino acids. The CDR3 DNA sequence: TGTGCCAGCAGCCCGACATCCAACTACGAGCAGTACTTC. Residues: CASSPTSNYEQYF.

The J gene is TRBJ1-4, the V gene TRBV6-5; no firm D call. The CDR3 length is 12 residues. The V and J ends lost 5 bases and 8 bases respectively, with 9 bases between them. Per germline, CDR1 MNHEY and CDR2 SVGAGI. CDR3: CASSPLREKLFF. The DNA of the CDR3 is TGTGCCAGCAGTCCCCTCCGGGAAAAACTGTTTTTT.

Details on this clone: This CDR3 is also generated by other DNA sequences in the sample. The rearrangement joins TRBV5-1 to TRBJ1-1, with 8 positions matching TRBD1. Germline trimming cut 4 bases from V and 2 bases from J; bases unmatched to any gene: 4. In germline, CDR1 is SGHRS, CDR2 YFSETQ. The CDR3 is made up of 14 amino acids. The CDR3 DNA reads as TGCGCCAGCAGCACCGGACAGGGAAACACTGAAGCTTTCTTT. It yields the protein CASSTGQGNTEAFF.

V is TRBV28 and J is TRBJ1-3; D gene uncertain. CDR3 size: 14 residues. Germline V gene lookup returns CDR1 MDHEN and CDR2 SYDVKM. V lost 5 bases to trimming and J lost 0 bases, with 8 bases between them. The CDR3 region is CASSTVLSGNTIYF. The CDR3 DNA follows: TGTGCCAGCAGTACGGTTCTCTCTGGAAACACCATATATTTT.

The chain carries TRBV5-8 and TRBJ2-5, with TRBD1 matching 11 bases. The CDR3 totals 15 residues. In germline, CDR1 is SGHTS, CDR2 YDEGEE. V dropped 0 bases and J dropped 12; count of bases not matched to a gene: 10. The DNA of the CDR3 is TGTGCCAGCAGCTTGGATTGGACAGGGGGCAGATCGGAGTACTTC. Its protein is CASSLDWTGGRSEYF.

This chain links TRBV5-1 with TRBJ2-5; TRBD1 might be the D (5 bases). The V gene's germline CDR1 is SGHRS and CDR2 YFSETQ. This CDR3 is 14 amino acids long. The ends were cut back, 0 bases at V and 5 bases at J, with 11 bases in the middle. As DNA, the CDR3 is TGCGCCAGCAGCTTGGTAGGGGTTGGGGAGACCCAGTACTTC. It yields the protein CASSLVGVGETQYF.

The CDR3 DNA reads TGTGCCAGCAGTTCCCCAGCGGGCACAGATACGCAGTATTTT. This translates into CASSSPAGTDTQYF. This chain links TRBV28 with TRBJ2-3, with D possibly being TRBD2 (5 bases). V was cut by 4 bases and J by 1 base, with 9 bases left in between. There are 14 residues in the CDR3. Germline CDR1 is MDHEN and CDR2 is SYDVKM. The whole variable domain, remainder taken from reference TRBV28 and TRBJ2-3, is DVKVTQSSRYLVKRTGEKVFLECVQDMDHENMFWYRQDPGLGLRLIYFSYDVKMKEKGDIPEGYSVSREKKERFSLILESASTNQTSMYLCASSSPAGTDTQYFGPGTRLTVL.

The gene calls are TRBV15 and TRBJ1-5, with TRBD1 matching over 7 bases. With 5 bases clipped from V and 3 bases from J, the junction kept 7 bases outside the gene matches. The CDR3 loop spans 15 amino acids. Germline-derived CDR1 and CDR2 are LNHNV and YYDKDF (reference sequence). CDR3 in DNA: TGTGCCACCAGCGGGGGCAGGGGGGACAATCAGCCCCAGCATTTT. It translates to CATSGGRGDNQPQHF.

The CDR3 coding sequence is TGTGCCAGCAGTGTCTTAGCGGGAGGGCCGTTGAGCTCCTACGAGCAGTACTTC. The encoded protein is CASSVLAGGPLSSYEQYF. This chain joins TRBV2 and TRBJ2-7; 11 bases match TRBD2. With 4 bases clipped from V and 0 bases from J, the junction kept 11 bases outside the gene matches. The CDR3 spans 18 residues. CDR1 is SNHLY and CDR2 is FYNNEI in the germline V gene.

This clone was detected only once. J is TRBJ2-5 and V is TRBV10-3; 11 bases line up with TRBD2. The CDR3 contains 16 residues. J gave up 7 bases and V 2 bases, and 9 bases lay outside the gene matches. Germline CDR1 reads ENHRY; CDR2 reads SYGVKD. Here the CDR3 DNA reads TGTGCCATCAGTGAGCCAACTAGCGGGGGTTTTGGGACCCAGTACTTC. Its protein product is CAISEPTSGGFGTQYF.

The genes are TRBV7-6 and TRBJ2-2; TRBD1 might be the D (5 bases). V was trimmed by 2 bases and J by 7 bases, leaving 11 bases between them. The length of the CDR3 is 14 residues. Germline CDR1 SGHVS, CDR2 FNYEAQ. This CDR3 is CASSLLQASGELFF. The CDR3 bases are TGTGCCAGCAGCTTACTACAGGCGAGCGGGGAGCTGTTTTTT.

CDR3: CAISPDRVGSPLHF. The CDR3 DNA is TGTGCCATCAGCCCCGACAGGGTGGGCTCACCCCTCCACTTT. The genes are TRBV10-3 and TRBJ1-6; the match to TRBD1 covers 7 bases. J gave up 10 bases and V 6 bases, and 9 bases lay outside the gene matches. The V gene's germline CDR1 is ENHRY and CDR2 SYGVKD. The length of the CDR3 is 14 residues.

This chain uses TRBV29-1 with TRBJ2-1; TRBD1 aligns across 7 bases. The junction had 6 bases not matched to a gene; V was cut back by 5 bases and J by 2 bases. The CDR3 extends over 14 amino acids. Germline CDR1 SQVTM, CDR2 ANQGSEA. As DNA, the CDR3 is TGCAGCGTTAGGACAGGTTACACCTACAATGAGCAGTTCTTC. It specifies CSVRTGYTYNEQFF.

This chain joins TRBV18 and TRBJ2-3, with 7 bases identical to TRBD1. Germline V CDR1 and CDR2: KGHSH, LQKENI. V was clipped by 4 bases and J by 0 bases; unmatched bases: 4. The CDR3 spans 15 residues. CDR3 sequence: CASSLDRASTDTQYF. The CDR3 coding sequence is TGTGCCAGCTCACTTGACAGGGCCAGCACAGATACGCAGTATTTT.

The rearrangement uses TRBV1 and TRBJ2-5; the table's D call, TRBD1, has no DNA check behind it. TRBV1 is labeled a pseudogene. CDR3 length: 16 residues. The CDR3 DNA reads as TGCACCAGCAGCCAAGATGGGGTCCAGGGTCAAGAGACCCAGTACTTC. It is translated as CTSSQDGVQGQETQYF.

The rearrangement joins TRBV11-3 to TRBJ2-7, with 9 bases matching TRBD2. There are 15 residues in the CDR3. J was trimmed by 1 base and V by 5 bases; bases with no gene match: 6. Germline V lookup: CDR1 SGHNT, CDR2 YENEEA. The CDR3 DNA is TGTGCCAGCAGCCCTCGGACTAGCGTTTCCTACGAGCAGTACTTC. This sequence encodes CASSPRTSVSYEQYF.

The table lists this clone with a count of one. The CDR3 loop is CASSRTGTENSPLHF. For the CDR3, the DNA is TGCGCCAGCAGCCGGACCGGGACAGAAAATTCACCCCTCCACTTT. V usage is TRBV5-1 and J usage is TRBJ1-6; 7 bases align to TRBD1. The CDR3 spans 15 residues. From germline, CDR1 is SGHRS and CDR2 YFSETQ. J gave up 7 bases and V 4 bases, and 8 bases lay outside the gene matches.

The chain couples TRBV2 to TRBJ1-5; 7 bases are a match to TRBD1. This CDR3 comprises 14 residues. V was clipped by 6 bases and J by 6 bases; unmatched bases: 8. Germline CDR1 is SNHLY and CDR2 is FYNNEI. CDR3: CASRSTGSGQPQHF. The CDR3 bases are TGTGCCAGCAGGTCGACAGGGAGCGGTCAGCCCCAGCATTTT. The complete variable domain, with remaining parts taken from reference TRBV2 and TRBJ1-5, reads EPEVTQTPSHQVTQMGQEVILRCVPISNHLYFYWYRQILGQKVEFLVSFYNNEISEKSEIFDDQFSVERPDGSNFTLKIRSTKLEDSAMYFCASRSTGSGQPQHFGDGTRLSIL.